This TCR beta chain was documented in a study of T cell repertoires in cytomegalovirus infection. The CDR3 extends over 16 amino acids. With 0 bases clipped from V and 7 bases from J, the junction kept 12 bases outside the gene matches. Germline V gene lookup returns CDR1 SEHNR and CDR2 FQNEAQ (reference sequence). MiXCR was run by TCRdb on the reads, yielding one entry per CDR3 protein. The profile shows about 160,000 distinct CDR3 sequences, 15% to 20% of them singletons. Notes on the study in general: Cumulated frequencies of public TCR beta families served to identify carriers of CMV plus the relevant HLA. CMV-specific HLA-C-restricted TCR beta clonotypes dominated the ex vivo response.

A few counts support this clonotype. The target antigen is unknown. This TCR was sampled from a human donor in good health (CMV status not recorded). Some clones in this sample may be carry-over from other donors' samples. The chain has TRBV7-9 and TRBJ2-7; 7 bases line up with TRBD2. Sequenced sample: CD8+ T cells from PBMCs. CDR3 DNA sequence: TGTGCCAGCAGCTTAGCAGCGGGACCCCTCTACGAGGAGCAGTACGTC. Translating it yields CASSLAAGPLYEEQYV.